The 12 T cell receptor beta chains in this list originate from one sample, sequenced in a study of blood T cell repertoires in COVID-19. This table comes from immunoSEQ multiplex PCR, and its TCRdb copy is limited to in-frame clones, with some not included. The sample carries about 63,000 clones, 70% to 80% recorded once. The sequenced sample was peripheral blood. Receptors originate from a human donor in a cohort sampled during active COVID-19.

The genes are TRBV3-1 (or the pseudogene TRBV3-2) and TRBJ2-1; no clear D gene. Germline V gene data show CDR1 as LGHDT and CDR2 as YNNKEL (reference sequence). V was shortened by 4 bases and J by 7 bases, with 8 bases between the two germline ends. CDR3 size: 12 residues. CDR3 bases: TGTGCCAGCAGCCTGACTCGTAATGAGCAGTTCTTC. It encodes CASSLTRNEQFF.

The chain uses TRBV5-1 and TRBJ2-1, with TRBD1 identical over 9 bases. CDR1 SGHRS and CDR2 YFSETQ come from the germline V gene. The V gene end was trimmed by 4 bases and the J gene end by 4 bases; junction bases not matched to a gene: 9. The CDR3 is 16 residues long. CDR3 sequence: CASSPLDRGDYNEQFF. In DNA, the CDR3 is TGCGCCAGCAGCCCACTAGACAGGGGGGATTACAATGAGCAGTTCTTC. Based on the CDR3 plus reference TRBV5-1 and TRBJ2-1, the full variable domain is KAGVTQTPRYLIKTRGQQVTLSCSPISGHRSVSWYQQTPGQGLQFLFEYFSETQRNKGNFPGRFSGRQFSNSRSEMNVSTLELGDSALYLCASSPLDRGDYNEQFFGPGTRLTVL.

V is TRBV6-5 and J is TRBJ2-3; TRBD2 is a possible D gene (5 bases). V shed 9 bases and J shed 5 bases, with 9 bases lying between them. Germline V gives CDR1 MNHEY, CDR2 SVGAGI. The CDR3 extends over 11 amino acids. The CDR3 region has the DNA TGTGCCAGTAAGAGGGAAGATACGCAGTATTTT. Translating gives CASKREDTQYF.

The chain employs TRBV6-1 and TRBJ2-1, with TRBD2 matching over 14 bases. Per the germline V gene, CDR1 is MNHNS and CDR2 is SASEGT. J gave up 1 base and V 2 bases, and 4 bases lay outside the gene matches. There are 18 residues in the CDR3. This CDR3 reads CASSERWTSGRSYNEQFF. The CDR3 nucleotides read TGTGCCAGCAGTGAAAGATGGACTAGCGGGAGGTCCTACAATGAGCAGTTCTTC.

CDR3 sequence: CASSDQGYEQYF. In DNA form, the CDR3 reads TGTGCCAGCAGTGATCAGGGCTACGAGCAGTACTTC. The rearrangement uses TRBV12-3 or TRBV12-4 and TRBJ2-7; perhaps TRBD1 as D (5 bases). The CDR3 has 12 residues. With 5 bases removed from V and 3 bases from J, the gap between germline ends came to 8 bases.

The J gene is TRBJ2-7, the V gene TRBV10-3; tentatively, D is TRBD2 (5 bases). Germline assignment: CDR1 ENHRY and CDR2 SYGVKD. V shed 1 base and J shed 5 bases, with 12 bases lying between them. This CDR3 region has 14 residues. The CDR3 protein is CAISEYARVDEQYF. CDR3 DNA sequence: TGTGCCATCAGTGAGTATGCGAGGGTCGACGAGCAGTACTTC.

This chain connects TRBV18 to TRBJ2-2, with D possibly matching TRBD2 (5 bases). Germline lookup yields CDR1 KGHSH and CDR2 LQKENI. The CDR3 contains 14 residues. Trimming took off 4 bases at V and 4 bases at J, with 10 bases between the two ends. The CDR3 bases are TGTGCCAGCTCACTAGCGCGAGGCACCGGGGAGCTGTTTTTT. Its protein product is CASSLARGTGELFF.

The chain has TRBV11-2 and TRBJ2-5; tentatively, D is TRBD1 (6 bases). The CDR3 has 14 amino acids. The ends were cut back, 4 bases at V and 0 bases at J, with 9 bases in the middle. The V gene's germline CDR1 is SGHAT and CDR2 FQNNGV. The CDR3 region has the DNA TGTGCCAGCAGCTCCCAGGGGTACCAAGAGACCCAGTACTTC. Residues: CASSSQGYQETQYF.

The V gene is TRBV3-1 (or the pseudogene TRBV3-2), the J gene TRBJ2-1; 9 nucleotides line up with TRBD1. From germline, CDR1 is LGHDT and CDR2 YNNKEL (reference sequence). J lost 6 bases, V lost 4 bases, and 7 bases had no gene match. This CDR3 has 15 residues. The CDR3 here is CASSRRGQGRNEQFF. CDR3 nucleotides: TGTGCCAGCAGCCGTAGAGGACAGGGGCGCAATGAGCAGTTCTTC.

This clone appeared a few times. CDR3 in amino acids: CASRTDRALNTEAFF. The CDR3 DNA reads as TGTGCCAGCAGAACGGACAGGGCGTTGAACACTGAAGCTTTCTTT. V is TRBV2 and J is TRBJ1-1; 8 bases match TRBD1. With V trimmed by 6 bases and J by 0 bases, 6 bases remained unmatched. Germline CDR1 reads SNHLY; CDR2 reads FYNNEI. The CDR3 loop spans 15 amino acids.

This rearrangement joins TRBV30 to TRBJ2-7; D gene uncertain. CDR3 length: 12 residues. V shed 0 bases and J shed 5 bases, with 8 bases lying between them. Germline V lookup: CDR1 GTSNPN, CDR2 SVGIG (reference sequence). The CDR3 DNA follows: TGTGCCTGGAGTGTATCAGGTAACGAGCAGTACTTC. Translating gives CAWSVSGNEQYF. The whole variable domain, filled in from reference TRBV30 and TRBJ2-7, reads SQTIHQWPATLVQPVGSPLSLECTVEGTSNPNLYWYRQAAGRGLQLLFYSVGIGQISSEVPQNLSASRPQDRQFILSSKKLLLSDSGFYLCAWSVSGNEQYFGPGTRLTVT.

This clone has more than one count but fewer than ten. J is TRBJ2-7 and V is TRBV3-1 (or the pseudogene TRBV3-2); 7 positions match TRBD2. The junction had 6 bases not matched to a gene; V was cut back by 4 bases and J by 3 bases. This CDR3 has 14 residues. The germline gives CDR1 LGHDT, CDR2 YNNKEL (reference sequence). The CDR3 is CASSRLGEGYEQYF. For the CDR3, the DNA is TGTGCCAGCAGCCGGCTAGGGGAGGGCTACGAGCAGTACTTC.